This entry is about one T cell receptor (beta chain). Looked up from germline, CDR1 is SGHTS and CDR2 is YDEGEE. The V end lost 5 bases, the J end lost 6 bases, and 17 bases lay between the germline ends. CDR3 length: 15 amino acids. In the study's own analysis: Estimates of nucleated cell counts were drawn from the amplification of reference gene primers. Sequencing was performed with immunoSEQ multiplex PCR; in TCRdb, only in-frame clones are kept and a portion is missing. V and J calls plus clone size are reproduced from that table; the DNA served to infer D and trimming. The table has around 130,000 clones, 86% seen once; the top ten hold 3.5% to 5%. This entry is derived from a study of blood T cell repertoires in COVID-19. Study background: The origin of the acute and convalescent COVID-19 samples was the United States, Italy and Spain. Nucleic acid was either cDNA or gDNA, and it came from T cells, B-cell-depleted T cells, or PBMCs.

Sequenced input: peripheral blood. The V call is TRBV5-8, the J call TRBJ1-4; tentative D call: TRBD1 (5 bases). This sequence was found in a man aged 40-49 years with acute or convalescent COVID-19. The CDR3: CASSSIDSLYEKLFF. Here the CDR3 DNA reads TGTGCCAGCAGTTCAATTGACAGCCTGTATGAAAAACTGTTTTTT.